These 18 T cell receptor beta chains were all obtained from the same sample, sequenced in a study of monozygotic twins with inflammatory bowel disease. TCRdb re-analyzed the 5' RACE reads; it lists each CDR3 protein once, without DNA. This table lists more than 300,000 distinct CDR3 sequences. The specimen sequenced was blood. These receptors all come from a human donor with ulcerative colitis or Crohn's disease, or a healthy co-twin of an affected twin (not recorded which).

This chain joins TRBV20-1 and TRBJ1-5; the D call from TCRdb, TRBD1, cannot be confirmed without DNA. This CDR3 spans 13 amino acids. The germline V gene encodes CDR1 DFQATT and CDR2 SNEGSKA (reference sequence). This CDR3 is CSAWPGAGQPQHF.

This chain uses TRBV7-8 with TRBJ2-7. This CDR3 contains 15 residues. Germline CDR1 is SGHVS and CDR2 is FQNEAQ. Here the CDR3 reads CASSPMTRNLYEQYF.

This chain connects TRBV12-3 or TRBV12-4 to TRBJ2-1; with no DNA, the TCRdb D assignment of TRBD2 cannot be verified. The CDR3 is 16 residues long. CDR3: CASSPRLAGGYNEQFF.

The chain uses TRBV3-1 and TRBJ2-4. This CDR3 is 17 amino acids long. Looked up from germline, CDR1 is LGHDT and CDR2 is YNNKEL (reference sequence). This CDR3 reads CASSQERLLLAKNIQYF.

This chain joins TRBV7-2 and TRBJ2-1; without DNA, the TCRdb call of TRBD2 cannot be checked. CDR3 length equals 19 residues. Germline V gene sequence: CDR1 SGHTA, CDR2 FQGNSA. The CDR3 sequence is CASSLAAGGLRGIRNEQFF.

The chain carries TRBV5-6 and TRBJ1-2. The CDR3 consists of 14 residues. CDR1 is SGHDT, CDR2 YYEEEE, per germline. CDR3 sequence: CASSLGAARTGYTF.

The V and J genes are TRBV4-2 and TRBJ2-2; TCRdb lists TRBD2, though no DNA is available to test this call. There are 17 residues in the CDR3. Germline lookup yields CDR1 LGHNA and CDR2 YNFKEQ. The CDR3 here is CASSQEVIAGGPGELFF.

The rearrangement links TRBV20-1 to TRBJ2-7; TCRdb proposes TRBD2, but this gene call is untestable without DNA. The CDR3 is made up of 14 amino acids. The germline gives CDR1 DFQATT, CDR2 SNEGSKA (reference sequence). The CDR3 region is CSAKRTRTGCEQYF.

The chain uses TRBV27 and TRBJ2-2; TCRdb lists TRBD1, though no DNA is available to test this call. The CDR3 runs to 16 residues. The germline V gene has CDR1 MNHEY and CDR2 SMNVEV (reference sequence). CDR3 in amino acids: CASSQIGTENTGELFF.

The CDR3 is CASSYPQRGATYEQYF. The V and J genes are TRBV7-2 and TRBJ2-7; the TCRdb call, TRBD1, lacks DNA for checking. The CDR3 has 16 amino acids. The germline gives CDR1 SGHTA, CDR2 FQGNSA.

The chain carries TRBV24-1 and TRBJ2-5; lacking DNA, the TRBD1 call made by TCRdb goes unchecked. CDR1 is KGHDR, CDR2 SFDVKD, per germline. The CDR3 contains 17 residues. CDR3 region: CATSAFSGTGIQETQYF.

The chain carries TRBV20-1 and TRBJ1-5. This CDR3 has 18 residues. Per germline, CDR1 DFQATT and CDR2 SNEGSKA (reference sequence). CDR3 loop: CSARVPGRGRGGNQPQHF.

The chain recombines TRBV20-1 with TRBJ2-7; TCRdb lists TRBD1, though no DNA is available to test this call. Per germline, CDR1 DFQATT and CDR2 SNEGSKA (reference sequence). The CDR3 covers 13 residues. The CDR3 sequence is CSAGAVGPYEQYF.

CDR3: CASSLGRSPETQYF. The chain couples TRBV11-2 to TRBJ2-5; absent DNA, TCRdb's TRBD2 call cannot be checked. This CDR3 spans 14 amino acids. CDR1 SGHAT and CDR2 FQNNGV come from the germline V gene.

The CDR3 sequence is CSARDGGGYSNQPQHF. The chain links TRBV20-1 to TRBJ1-5; the D gene TCRdb calls, TRBD1, cannot be checked with no DNA. This CDR3 spans 16 amino acids. Looked up from germline, CDR1 is DFQATT and CDR2 is SNEGSKA (reference sequence).

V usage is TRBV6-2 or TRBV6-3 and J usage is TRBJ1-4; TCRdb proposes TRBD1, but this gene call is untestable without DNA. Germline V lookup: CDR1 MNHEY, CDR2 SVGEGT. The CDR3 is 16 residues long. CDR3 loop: CASSYAAGGGREKLFF.

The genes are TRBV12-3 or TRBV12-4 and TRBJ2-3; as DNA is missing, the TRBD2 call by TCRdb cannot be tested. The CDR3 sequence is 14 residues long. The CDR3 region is CASSRLAGLDTQYF.

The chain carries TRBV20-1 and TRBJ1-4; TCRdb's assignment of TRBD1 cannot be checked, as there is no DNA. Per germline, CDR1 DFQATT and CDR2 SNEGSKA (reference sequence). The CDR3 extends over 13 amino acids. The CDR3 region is CSARQGAGEKLFF.